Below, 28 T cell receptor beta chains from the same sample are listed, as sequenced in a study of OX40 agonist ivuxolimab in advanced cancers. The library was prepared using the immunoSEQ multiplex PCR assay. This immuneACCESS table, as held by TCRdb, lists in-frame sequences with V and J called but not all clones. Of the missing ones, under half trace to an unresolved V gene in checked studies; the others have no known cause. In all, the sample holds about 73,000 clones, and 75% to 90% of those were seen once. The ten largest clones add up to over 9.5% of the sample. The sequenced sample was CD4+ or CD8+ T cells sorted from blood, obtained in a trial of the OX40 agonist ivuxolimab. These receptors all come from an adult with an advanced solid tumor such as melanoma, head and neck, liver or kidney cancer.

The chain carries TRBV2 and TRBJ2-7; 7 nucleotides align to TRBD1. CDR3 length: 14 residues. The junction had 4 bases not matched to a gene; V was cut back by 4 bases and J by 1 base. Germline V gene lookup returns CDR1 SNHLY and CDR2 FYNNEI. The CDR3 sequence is CASSVTGSSYEQYF. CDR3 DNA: TGTGCCAGCAGTGTGACAGGGAGTTCCTACGAGCAGTACTTC.

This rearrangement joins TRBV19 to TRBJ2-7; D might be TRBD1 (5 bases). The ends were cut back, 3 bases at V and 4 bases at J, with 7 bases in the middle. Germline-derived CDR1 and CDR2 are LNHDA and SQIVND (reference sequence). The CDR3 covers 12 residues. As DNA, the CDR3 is TGTGCCAGTAGTATCGACAGTTACGAGCAGTACTTC. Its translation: CASSIDSYEQYF.

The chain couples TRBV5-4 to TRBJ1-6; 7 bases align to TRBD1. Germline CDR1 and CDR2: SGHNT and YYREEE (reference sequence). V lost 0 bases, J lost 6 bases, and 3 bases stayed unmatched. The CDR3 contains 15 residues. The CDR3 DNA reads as TGTGCCAGCAGCTTGGGAAACAGGGGTAATTCACCCCTCCACTTT. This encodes CASSLGNRGNSPLHF.

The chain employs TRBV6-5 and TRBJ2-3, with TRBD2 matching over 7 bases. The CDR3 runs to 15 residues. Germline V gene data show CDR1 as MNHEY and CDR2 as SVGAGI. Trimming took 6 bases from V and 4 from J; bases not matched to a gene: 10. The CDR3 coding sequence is TGTGCCAGCAGATTACGGGCGGGAGTCGCAGATACGCAGTATTTT. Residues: CASRLRAGVADTQYF.

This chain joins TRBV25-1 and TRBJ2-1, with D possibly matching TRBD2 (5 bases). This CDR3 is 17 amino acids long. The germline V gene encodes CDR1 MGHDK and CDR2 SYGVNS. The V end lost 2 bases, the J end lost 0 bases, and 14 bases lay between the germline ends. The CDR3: CASSEEEDLSSYNEQFF. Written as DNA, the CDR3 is TGTGCCAGCAGTGAAGAGGAGGACCTGAGCTCCTACAATGAGCAGTTCTTC. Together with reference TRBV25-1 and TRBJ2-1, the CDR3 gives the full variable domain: EADIYQTPRYLVIGTGKKITLECSQTMGHDKMYWYQQDPGMELHLIHYSYGVNSTEKGDLSSESTVSRIRTEHFPLTLESARPSHTSQYLCASSEEEDLSSYNEQFFGPGTRLTVL.

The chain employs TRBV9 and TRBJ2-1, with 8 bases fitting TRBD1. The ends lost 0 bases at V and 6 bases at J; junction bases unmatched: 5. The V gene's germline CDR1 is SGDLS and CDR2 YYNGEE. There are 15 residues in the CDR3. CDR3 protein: CASSVDGTGTNEQFF. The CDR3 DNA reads TGTGCCAGCAGCGTAGACGGGACAGGTACCAATGAGCAGTTCTTC.

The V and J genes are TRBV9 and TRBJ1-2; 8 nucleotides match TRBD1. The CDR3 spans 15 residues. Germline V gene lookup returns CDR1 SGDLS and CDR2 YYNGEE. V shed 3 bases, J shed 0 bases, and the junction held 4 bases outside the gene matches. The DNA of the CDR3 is TGTGCCAGCAGCGCCCACAGGGGGTCTAACTATGGCTACACCTTC. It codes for CASSAHRGSNYGYTF.

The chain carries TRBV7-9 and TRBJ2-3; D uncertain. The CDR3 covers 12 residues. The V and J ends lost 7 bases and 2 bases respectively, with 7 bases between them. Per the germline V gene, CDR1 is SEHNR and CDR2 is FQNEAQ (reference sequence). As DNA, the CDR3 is TGTGCCAGCATCCAATCCACAGATACGCAGTATTTT. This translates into CASIQSTDTQYF.

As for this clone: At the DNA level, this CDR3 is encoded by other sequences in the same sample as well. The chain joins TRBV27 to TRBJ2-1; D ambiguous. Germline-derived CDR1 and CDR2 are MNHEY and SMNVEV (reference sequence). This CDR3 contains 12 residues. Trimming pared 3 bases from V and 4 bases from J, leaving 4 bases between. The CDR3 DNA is TGTGCCAGCAGTTTCGGGTACAATGAGCAGTTCTTC. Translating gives CASSFGYNEQFF.

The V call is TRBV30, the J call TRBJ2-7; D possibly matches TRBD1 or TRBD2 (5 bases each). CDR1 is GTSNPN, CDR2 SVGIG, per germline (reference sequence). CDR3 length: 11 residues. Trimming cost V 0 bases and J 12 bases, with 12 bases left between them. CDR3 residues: CAWSVSGPMYF. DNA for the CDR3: TGTGCCTGGAGTGTGTCGGGACCTATGTACTTC.

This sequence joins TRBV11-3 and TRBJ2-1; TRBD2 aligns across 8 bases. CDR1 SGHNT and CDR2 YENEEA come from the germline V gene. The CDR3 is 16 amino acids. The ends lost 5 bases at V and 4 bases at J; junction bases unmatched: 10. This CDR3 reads CASSLHGGAGYNEQFF. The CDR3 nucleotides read TGTGCCAGCAGCCTACACGGGGGGGCGGGTTACAATGAGCAGTTCTTC.

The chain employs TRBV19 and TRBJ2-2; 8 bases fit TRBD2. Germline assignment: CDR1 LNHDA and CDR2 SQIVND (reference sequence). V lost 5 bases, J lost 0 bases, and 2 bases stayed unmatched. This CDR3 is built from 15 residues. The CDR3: CASSWGLANTGELFF. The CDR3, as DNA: TGTGCCAGTAGTTGGGGACTAGCGAACACCGGGGAGCTGTTTTTT.

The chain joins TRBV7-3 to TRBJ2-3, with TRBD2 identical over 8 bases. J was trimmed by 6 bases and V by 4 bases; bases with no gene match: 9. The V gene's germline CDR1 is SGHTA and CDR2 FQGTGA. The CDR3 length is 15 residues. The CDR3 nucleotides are TGTGCCAGCAGCTACACCGGCGGGAGGCTGGATACGCAGTATTTT. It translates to CASSYTGGRLDTQYF.

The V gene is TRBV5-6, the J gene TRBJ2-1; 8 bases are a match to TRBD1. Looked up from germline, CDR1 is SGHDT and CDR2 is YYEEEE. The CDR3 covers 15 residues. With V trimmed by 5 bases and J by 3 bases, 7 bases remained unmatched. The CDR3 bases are TGTGCCAGCAGATATGGGACAGGCAACTACAATGAGCAGTTCTTC. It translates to CASRYGTGNYNEQFF.

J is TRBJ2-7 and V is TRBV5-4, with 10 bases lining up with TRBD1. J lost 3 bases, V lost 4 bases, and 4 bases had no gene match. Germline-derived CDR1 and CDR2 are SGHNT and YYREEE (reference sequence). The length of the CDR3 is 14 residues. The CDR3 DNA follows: TGTGCCAGCAGCACACGGACAGGGGGCTACGAGCAGTACTTC. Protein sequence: CASSTRTGGYEQYF.

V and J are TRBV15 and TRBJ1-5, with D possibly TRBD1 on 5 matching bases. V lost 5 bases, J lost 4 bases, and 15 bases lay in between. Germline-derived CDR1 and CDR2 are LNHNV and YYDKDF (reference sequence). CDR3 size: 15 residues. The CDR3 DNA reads TGTGCCACCAGCGGCTTGGCAGGGTTTAATCAGCCCCAGCATTTT. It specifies CATSGLAGFNQPQHF.

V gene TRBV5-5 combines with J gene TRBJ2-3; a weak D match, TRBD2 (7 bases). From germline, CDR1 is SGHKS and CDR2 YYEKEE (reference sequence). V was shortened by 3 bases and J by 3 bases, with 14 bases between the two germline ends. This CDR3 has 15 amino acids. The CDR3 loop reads CASSSWGGGTDTQYF. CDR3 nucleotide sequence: TGTGCCAGCAGCTCGTGGGGGGGCGGAACAGATACGCAGTATTTT.

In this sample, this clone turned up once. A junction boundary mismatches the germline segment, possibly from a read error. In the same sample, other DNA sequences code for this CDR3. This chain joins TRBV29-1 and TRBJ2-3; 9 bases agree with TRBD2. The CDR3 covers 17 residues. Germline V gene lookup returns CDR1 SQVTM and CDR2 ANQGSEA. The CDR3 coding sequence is TGCAGCGTTGATAGAGCTCGGCTAGCGGGAAACACAGATACGCAATATTTT. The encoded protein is CSVDRARLAGNTDTQYF.

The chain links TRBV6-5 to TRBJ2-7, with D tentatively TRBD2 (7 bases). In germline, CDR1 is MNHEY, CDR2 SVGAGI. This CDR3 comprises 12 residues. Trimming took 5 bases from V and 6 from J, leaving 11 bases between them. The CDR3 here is CASSGGATEQYF. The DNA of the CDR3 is TGTGCCAGCAGTGGGGGGGCGACCGAGCAGTACTTC.

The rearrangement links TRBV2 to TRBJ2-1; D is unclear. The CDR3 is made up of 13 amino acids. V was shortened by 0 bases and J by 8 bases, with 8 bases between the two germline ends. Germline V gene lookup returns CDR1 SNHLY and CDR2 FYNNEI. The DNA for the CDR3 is TGTGCCAGCAGTGAAGCTAGGTTCCATGAGCAGTTCTTC. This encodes CASSEARFHEQFF.

In DNA form, the CDR3 reads TGTGCCAGCAGCTTAGGATCCGTCCAGGACAGGCAGATCCTCGGGGAGCTGTTTTTT. This gives the protein CASSLGSVQDRQILGELFF. The chain couples TRBV11-2 to TRBJ2-2; 7 nucleotides line up with TRBD1. The CDR3 loop spans 19 amino acids. Germline V gene sequence: CDR1 SGHAT, CDR2 FQNNGV. J gave up 7 bases and V 1 base, and 18 bases lay outside the gene matches.

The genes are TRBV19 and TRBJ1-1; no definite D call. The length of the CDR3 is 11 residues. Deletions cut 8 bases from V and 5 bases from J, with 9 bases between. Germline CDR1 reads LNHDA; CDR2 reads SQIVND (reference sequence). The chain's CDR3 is CASDLGTEAFF. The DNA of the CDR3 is TGTGCCAGTGATTTGGGTACTGAAGCTTTCTTT. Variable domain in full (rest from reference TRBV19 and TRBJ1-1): DGGITQSPKYLFRKEGQNVTLSCEQNLNHDAMYWYRQDPGQGLRLIYYSQIVNDFQKGDIAEGYSVSREKKESFPLTVTSAQKNPTAFYLCASDLGTEAFFGQGTRLTVV.

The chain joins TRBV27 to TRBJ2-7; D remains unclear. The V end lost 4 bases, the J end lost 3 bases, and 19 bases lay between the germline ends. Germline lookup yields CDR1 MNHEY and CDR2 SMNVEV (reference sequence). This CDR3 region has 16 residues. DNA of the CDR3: TGTGCCAGCAGTTCCCTAGTATTGCGGAGCAGCTACGAGCAGTACTTC. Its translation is CASSSLVLRSSYEQYF.

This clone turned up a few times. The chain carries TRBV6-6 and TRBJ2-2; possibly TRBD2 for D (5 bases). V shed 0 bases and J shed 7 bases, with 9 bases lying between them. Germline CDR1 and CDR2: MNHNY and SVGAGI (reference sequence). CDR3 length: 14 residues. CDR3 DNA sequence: TGTGCCAGCAGTTACTCGGCGGGTTACGGGGAGCTGTTTTTT. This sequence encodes CASSYSAGYGELFF.

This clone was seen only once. The CDR3 here is CASSVATSGVDGYTF. For the CDR3, the DNA is TGTGCCAGCAGCGTAGCCACATCAGGAGTTGATGGCTACACCTTC. The chain uses TRBV9 and TRBJ1-2, with D unclear. V lost 0 bases and J lost 6, with 15 bases in between. The CDR3 covers 15 residues. CDR1 SGDLS and CDR2 YYNGEE come from the germline V gene. Supplemented by reference TRBV9 and TRBJ1-2, the full variable domain reads DSGVTQTPKHLITATGQRVTLRCSPRSGDLSVYWYQQSLDQGLQFLIQYYNGEERAKGNILERFSAQQFPDLHSELNLSSLELGDSALYFCASSVATSGVDGYTFGSGTRLTVV.

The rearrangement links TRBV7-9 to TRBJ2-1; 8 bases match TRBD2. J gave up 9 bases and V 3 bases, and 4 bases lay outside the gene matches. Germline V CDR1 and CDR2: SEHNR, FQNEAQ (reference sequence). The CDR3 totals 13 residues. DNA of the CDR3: TGTGCCAGCAGCTTCCCAGCGGGAGTTGAGCAGTTCTTC. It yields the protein CASSFPAGVEQFF.

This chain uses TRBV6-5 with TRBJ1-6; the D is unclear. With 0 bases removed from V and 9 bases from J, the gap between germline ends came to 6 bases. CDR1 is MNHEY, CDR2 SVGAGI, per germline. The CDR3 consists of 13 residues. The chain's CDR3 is CASSYSTGSPLHF. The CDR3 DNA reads TGTGCCAGCAGTTACTCGACGGGTTCACCCCTCCACTTT.

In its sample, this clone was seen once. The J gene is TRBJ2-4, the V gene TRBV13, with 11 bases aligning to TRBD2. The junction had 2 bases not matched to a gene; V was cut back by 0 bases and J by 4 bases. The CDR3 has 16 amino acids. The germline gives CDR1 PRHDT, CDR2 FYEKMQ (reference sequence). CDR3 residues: CASSLGRLAGKNIQYF. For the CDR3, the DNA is TGTGCCAGCAGCTTAGGCCGACTAGCGGGGAAAAACATTCAGTACTTC.